What follows describes a single TCR beta chain. The entry originates in a study of shared clonotypes between healthy human individuals. V lost 2 bases, J lost 3 bases, and 8 bases stayed unmatched. The germline gives CDR1 MGHRA, CDR2 YSYEKL. CDR3 length equals 18 residues. The assay was immunoSEQ multiplex PCR, and TCRdb's table has in-frame clones only and misses some. The sample includes approximately 720,000 clones, 92% of them seen just once. Naive CD8 cells lacked CD45RO, underwent positive selection for CCR7 and left out terminally differentiated effector memory CD45RA+ cells. The material sequenced was naive CD8+ T cells sorted from blood. This TCR was sampled from a man aged 25-45 years in good health. The chain combines TRBV4-1 with TRBJ2-3, with TRBD2 matching over 13 bases. CDR3 sequence: CASSQYPGLAGATDTQYF. The CDR3 DNA reads TGCGCCAGCAGCCAATATCCCGGACTAGCGGGAGCTACAGATACGCAGTATTTT.